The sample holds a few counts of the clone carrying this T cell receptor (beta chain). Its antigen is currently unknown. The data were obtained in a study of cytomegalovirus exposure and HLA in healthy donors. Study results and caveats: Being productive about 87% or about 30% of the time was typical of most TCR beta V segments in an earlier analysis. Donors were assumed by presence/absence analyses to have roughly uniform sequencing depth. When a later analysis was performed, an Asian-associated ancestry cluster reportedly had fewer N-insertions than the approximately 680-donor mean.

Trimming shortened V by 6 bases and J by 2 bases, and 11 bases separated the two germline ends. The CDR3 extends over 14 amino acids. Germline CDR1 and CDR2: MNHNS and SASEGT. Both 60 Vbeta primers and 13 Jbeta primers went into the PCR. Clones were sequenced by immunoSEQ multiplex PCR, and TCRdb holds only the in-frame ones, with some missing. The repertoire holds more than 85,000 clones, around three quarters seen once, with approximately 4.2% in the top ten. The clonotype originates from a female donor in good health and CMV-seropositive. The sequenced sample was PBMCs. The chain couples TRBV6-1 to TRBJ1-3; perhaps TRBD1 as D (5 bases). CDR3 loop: CASSPGGTGNTIYF. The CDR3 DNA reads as TGTGCCAGCAGCCCCGGGGGGACTGGAAACACCATATATTTT.